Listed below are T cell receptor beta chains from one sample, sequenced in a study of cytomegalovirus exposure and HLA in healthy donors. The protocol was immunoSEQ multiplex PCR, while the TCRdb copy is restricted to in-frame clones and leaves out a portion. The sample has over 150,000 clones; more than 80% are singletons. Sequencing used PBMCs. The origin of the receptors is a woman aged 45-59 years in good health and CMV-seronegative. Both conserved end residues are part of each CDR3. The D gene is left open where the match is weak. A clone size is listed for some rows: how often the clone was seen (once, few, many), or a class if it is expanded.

TGTGCCAGTAGCCGCGGACAGATCAATCAGCCCCAGCATTTT CASSRGQINQPQHF 14 TRBJ1-5 . . TRBV19
TGCGCCAGCAGCTTGGAGTCCAGCAGTTCGACGGGGGAGCAGTACTTC CASSLESSSSTGEQYF 16 TRBJ2-7 . . TRBV5-1
TGCGCCAGCAGCTTGGCCGGGACGGGAGGGATCGACGAGCAGTACTTC CASSLAGTGGIDEQYF 16 TRBJ2-7 TRBD2 . TRBV5-1
TGTGCCAGCAGCACACGGACTAGAACAGATACGCAGTATTTT CASSTRTRTDTQYF 14 TRBJ2-3 TRBD2 . TRBV7-2
TGTGCCAGCAGCCAAGGGGGGAGGGCTCCGGGGGAAGGTACTGAAGCTTTCTTT CASSQGGRAPGEGTEAFF 18 TRBJ1-1 . . TRBV4-2
TGTGCCAGTAGTATAGACGCTCCGGGACTAGCGGGCTACAATGAGCAGTTCTTC CASSIDAPGLAGYNEQFF 18 TRBJ2-1 TRBD2 . TRBV19
TGTGCCTGGAGTGTACAGGGGGGGTCCTACGAGCAGTACTTC CAWSVQGGSYEQYF 14 TRBJ2-7 . once TRBV30
TGTGCCAGCAGCTTGTACGACAGGGCCGAGCAGTACTTC CASSLYDRAEQYF 13 TRBJ2-7 TRBD1 . TRBV5-5
TGTGCCAGCAGTTACTCGACAGCTCACACTGAAGCTTTCTTT CASSYSTAHTEAFF 14 TRBJ1-1 . . TRBV6-6
TGTGCCAGCAGCTTAGTATCGTCCGGGGAGGGGACAGATACGCAGTATTTT CASSLVSSGEGTDTQYF 17 TRBJ2-3 TRBD2 . TRBV7-2
TGTGCCAGTAGTACCGGGACAGGGGGACCCCCTAGCACAGATACGCAGTATTTT CASSTGTGGPPSTDTQYF 18 TRBJ2-3 TRBD1 . TRBV19
TGTGCCAGCAGTTCCCTCTCCGGGGAACGGGATTCACCCCTCCACTTT CASSSLSGERDSPLHF 16 TRBJ1-6 . once TRBV6-5
TGTGCCAGCAGTCCCGGACGAGGGGGGACCCAGTACTTC CASSPGRGGTQYF 13 TRBJ2-5 . . TRBV2
TGTGCCTGGGGGACACTGAACACTGAAGCTTTCTTT CAWGTLNTEAFF 12 TRBJ1-1 . . TRBV30
TGTGCCAGCAGCTCAGGGGTCGTAACGGGCACAGATACGCAGTATTTT CASSSGVVTGTDTQYF 16 TRBJ2-3 . few TRBV28
TGTGCCAGCAGTCGGTCCCCTGGAAACACCATATATTTT CASSRSPGNTIYF 13 TRBJ1-3 . once TRBV6-4
TGTGCCAGTACATGGGGCGGGGCCGGGGGGGCCAACGTCCTGACTTTC CASTWGGAGGANVLTF 16 TRBJ2-6 . . TRBV19
TGCGCCAGCAGCCAAGCCGGGCAGGGCTACAATGAGCAGTTCTTC CASSQAGQGYNEQFF 15 TRBJ2-1 . . TRBV4-3
TGTGCCAGCAGCTTACGAGGGACTATTGCTGAAGCTTTCTTT CASSLRGTIAEAFF 14 TRBJ1-1 . . TRBV7-2
TGTGCCAGCAGTTTCCCACGGTATGGCTACACCTTC CASSFPRYGYTF 12 TRBJ1-2 . . TRBV7-2
TGTGCCACCAGCACCCCAGGGAAGGATCCTAACTATGGCTACACCTTC CATSTPGKDPNYGYTF 16 TRBJ1-2 . . TRBV15
TGTGCCAGTAGCTGGGACCAGGGGGTAGTTAACTATGGCTACACCTTC CASSWDQGVVNYGYTF 16 TRBJ1-2 TRBD1 . TRBV19
TGTGCCAGCAGCTTAGGGGGACAGGGGAGCCCCTACAATGAGCAGTTCTTC CASSLGGQGSPYNEQFF 17 TRBJ2-1 TRBD1 . TRBV11-2
TGTGCCAGTTCACCCCCACGGGAAACTGGGGCCAACGTCCTGACTTTC CASSPPRETGANVLTF 16 TRBJ2-6 . . TRBV19
TGTGCCAGCAGCGTAGACAGGGCTTCTTCACCCCTCCACTTT CASSVDRASSPLHF 14 TRBJ1-6 TRBD1 once TRBV14
TGTGCCAGGAGAGACAGCTCCTACGAGCAGTACTTC CARRDSSYEQYF 12 TRBJ2-7 . . TRBV21-1
TGTGCCAGCAGCTTAGCCGCCCGCACTAGCGGGAGCTACGAGCAGTACTTC CASSLAARTSGSYEQYF 17 TRBJ2-7 TRBD2 few TRBV7-8
TGTGCCAGCAGTGTAGGGGCGGTTAACACTGAAGCTTTCTTT CASSVGAVNTEAFF 14 TRBJ1-1 . . TRBV6-5
TGTGCCAGTAGTACAGACAATGAGCAGTTCTTC CASSTDNEQFF 11 TRBJ2-1 . few TRBV19
TGTGCCAGCAGTTTAGATAGACTCCCGAACACTGAAGCTTTCTTT CASSLDRLPNTEAFF 15 TRBJ1-1 . . TRBV28
TGTGCCAGCGTTCAATCGGGCAATCAGCCCCAGCATTTT CASVQSGNQPQHF 13 TRBJ1-5 . . TRBV28
TGTGCCAGCAGCTGGGGGGGACCGAACACCGGGGAGCTGTTTTTT CASSWGGPNTGELFF 15 TRBJ2-2 TRBD2 few TRBV13
TGTGCCAGCAGGAATTACAGTGCTGGAAACACCATATATTTT CASRNYSAGNTIYF 14 TRBJ1-3 . . TRBV27
TGTGCCAGCAGCTTAGGGGCAGGGGGCAGCTACGAGCAGTACTTC CASSLGAGGSYEQYF 15 TRBJ2-7 TRBD1 once TRBV7-9
TGTGCCAGCAGTTCCTTTAGCGGGGGGTCCTACAATGAGCAGTTCTTC CASSSFSGGSYNEQFF 16 TRBJ2-1 TRBD2 . TRBV6-5
TGTGCCAGCAGCTCCAGGGGGCGCTCTCGAAACACCATATATTTT CASSSRGRSRNTIYF 15 TRBJ1-3 TRBD1 once TRBV28
TGTGCCTGGAGCCAGAAGGGACTTGGCTACACCTTC CAWSQKGLGYTF 12 TRBJ1-2 . . TRBV30
TGTGCCAGCAGCTTCCTAGCGGGGCCCACAGATACGCAGTATTTT CASSFLAGPTDTQYF 15 TRBJ2-3 TRBD2 . TRBV7-3
TGTGCCAGCAGCTTCGGGTATCAAACGAACGAGCAGTACTTC CASSFGYQTNEQYF 14 TRBJ2-7 . few TRBV5-4
TGCAGCGTTGAAAGAGAGACTGAAGCTTTCTTT CSVERETEAFF 11 TRBJ1-1 . . TRBV29-1
TGTGCCAGCAGTGAGTCTCCCGGTTCAGGAAACACCATATATTTT CASSESPGSGNTIYF 15 TRBJ1-3 . once TRBV6-1
TGTGCCAGTAGTATAGCCGGGGAGCGGGGGGGCAGGACAGATACGCAGTATTTT CASSIAGERGGRTDTQYF 18 TRBJ2-3 TRBD2 once TRBV19
TGCGCCAGCAGCCAAGATCGGGCGGGGGCGAACACCGGGGAGCTGTTTTTT CASSQDRAGANTGELFF 17 TRBJ2-2 TRBD2 once TRBV4-3
TGTGCCAGCAGTGGCGGAGAGGGCAATCAGCCCCAGCATTTT CASSGGEGNQPQHF 14 TRBJ1-5 . . TRBV6-1
TGTGCCAGCAGTCAGACCGGGATGCTTAATTCACCCCTCCACTTT CASSQTGMLNSPLHF 15 TRBJ1-6 . . TRBV27
TGTGCCTGGAGTCCTCTGGGGACTACGGTAGTTAATGAGCAGTTCTTC CAWSPLGTTVVNEQFF 16 TRBJ2-1 TRBD2 . TRBV30
TGTGCCAGCAGCTTATATTCGGGAGACACCGGGGAGCTGTTTTTT CASSLYSGDTGELFF 15 TRBJ2-2 . . TRBV11-2
TGTGCCAGCAGCCCCTCCGGCAGGGTCGTGGGGGAGACCCAGTACTTC CASSPSGRVVGETQYF 16 TRBJ2-5 . . TRBV9
TGTGCCAGCAGTTTCAGTGACCAACCGAGGGAGCAGTACTTC CASSFSDQPREQYF 14 TRBJ2-5 . few TRBV6-6
TGCAGCGTTCGGGACAGCAAAAATCAGCCCCAGCATTTT CSVRDSKNQPQHF 13 TRBJ1-5 TRBD1 . TRBV29-1
TGTGCCAGCAGCTCGGACAGTAAGAGCACAGATACGCAGTATTTT CASSSDSKSTDTQYF 15 TRBJ2-3 . . TRBV11-1
TGTGCCAGCAGCTCGGGGATCGGGGGAAACACTGAAGCTTTCTTT CASSSGIGGNTEAFF 15 TRBJ1-1 . . TRBV11-3
TGCAGCGTTGACGCTAGCGGGAGTAATGAGCAGTTCTTC CSVDASGSNEQFF 13 TRBJ2-1 TRBD2 . TRBV29-1
TGTGCCAGCAGTGAAGGGGGGGTTGGGGAAAAACTGTTTTTT CASSEGGVGEKLFF 14 TRBJ1-4 . once TRBV6-1